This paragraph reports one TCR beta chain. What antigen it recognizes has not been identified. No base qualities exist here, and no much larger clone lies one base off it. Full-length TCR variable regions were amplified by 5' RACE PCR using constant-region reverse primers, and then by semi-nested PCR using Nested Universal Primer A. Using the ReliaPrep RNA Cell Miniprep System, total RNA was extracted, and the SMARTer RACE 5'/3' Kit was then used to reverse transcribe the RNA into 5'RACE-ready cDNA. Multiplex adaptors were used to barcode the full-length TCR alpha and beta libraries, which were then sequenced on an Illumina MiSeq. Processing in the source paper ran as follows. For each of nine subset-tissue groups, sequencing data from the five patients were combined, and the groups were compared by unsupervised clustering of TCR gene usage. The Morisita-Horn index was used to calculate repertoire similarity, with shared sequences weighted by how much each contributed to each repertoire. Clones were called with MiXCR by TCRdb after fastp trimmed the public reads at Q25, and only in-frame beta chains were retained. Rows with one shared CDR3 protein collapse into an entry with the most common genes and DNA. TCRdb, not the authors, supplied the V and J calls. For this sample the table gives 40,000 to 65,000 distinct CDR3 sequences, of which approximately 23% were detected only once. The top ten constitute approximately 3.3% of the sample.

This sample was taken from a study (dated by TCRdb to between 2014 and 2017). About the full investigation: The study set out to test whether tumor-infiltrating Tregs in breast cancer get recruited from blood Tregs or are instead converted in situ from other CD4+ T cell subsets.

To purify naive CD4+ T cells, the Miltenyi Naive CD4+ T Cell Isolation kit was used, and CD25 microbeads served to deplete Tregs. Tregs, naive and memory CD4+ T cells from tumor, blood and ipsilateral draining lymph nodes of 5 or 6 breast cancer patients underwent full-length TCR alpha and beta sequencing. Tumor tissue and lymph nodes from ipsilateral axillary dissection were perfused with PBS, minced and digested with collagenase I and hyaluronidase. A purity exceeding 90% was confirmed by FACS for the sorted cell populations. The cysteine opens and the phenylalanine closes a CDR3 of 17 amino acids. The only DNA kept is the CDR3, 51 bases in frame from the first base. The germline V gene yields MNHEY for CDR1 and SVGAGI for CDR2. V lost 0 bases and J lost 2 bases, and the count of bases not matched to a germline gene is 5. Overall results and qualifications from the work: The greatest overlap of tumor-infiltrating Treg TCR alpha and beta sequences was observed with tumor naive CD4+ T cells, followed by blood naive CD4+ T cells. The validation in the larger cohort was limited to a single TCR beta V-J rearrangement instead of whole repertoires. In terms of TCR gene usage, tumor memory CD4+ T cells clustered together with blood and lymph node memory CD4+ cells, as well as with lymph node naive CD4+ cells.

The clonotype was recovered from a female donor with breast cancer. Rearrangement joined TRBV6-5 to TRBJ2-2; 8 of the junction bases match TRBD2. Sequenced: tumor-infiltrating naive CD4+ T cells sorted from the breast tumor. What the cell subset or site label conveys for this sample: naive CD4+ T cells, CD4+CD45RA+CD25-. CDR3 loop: CASSYSGLAGNTGELFF. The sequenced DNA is TGTGCCAGCAGTTACTCAGGGCTAGCGGGTAACACCGGGGAGCTGTTTTTT.